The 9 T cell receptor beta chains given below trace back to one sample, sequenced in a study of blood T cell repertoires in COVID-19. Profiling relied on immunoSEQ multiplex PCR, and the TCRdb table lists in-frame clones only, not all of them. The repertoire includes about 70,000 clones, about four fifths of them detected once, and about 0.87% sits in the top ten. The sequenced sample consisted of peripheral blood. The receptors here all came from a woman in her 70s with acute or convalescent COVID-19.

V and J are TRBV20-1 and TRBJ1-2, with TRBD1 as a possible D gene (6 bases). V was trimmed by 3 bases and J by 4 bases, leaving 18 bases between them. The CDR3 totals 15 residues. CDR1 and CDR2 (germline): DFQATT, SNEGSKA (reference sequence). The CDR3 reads CSASTRGAGSYGYTF. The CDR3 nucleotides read TGCAGTGCTAGTACCCGGGGGGCGGGAAGCTATGGCTACACCTTC.

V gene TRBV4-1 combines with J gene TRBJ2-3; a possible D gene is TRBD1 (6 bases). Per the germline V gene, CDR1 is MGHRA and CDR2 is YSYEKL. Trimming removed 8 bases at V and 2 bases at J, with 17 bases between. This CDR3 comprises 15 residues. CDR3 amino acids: CASASGESPTDTQYF. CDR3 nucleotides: TGCGCCAGCGCGTCAGGGGAGAGTCCCACAGATACGCAGTATTTT.

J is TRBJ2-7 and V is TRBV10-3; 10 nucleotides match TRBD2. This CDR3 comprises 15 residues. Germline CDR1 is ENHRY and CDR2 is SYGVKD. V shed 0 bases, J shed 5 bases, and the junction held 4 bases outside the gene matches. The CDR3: CAISESRLAGDEQYF. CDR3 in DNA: TGTGCCATCAGTGAGTCTCGGCTAGCGGGAGACGAGCAGTACTTC.

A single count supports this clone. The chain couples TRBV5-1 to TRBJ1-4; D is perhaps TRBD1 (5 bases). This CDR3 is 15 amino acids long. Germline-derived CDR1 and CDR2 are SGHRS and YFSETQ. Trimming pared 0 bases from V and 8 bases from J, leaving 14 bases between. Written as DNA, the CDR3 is TGCGCCAGCAGCTTGGCCGGGGGATCAGAGGAAAAACTGTTTTTT. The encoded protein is CASSLAGGSEEKLFF.

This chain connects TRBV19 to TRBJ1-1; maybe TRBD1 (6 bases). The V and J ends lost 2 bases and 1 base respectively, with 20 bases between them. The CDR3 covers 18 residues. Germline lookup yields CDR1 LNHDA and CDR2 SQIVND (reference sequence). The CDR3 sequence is CASSIPTGLIDENTEAFF. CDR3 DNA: TGTGCCAGTAGTATACCGACAGGATTGATAGATGAGAACACTGAAGCTTTCTTT.

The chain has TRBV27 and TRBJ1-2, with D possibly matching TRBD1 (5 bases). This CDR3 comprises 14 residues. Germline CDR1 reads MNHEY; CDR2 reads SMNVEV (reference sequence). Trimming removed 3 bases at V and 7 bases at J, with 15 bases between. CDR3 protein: CASSFTGTGGGYTF. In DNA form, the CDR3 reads TGTGCCAGCAGTTTCACAGGAACCGGGGGTGGCTACACCTTC.

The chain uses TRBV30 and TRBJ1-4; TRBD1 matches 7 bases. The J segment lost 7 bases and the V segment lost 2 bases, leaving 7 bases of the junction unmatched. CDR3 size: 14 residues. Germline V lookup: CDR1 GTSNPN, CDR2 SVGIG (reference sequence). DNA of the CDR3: TGTGCCTGGAGTATCTCCCGACAGGGTGAAAAACTGTTTTTT. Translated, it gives CAWSISRQGEKLFF. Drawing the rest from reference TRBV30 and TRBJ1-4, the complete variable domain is SQTIHQWPATLVQPVGSPLSLECTVEGTSNPNLYWYRQAAGRGLQLLFYSVGIGQISSEVPQNLSASRPQDRQFILSSKKLLLSDSGFYLCAWSISRQGEKLFFGSGTQLSVL.

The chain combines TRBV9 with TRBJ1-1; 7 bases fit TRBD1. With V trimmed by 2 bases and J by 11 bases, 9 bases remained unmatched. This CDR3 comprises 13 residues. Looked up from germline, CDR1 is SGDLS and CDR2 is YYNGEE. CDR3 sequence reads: CASSVLSTGHAFF. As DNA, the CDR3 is TGTGCCAGCAGCGTCCTATCGACAGGGCACGCTTTCTTT.

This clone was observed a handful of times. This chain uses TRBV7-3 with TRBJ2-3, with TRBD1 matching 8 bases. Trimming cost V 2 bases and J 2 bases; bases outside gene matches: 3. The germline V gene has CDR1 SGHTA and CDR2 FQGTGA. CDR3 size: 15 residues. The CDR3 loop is CASSLSGGHTDTQYF. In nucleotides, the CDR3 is TGTGCCAGCAGCTTATCAGGGGGCCACACAGATACGCAGTATTTT.